The next 22 T cell receptor beta chains were all read from a single sample in a study of blood T cell repertoires in COVID-19. The method was immunoSEQ multiplex PCR; TCRdb's version includes in-frame clones alone and lacks a portion of them. The sample carries fewer than 35,000 clones, around 82% recorded once. The material sequenced was peripheral blood. The receptor source for this set is an elderly man with active or convalescent COVID-19.

This chain links TRBV7-9 with TRBJ2-3; 12 nucleotides line up with TRBD2. The germline V gene has CDR1 SEHNR and CDR2 FQNEAQ (reference sequence). CDR3 length: 14 amino acids. V lost 8 bases to trimming and J lost 9 bases; unmatched junction nucleotides: 9. The CDR3 coding sequence is TGTGCCAGCTCAAGACTAGCGGGAGCTCAGACGCAGTATTTT. Its protein is CASSRLAGAQTQYF.

The rearrangement joins TRBV7-8 to TRBJ1-5; perhaps TRBD1 as D (5 bases). The CDR3 loop spans 15 amino acids. Per germline, CDR1 SGHVS and CDR2 FQNEAQ. The V gene lost 2 bases and the J gene lost 3 bases, with 11 bases spanning the gap. This chain's CDR3 is CASSLNYRYNQPQHF. Written as DNA, the CDR3 is TGTGCCAGCAGCTTAAATTACAGGTACAATCAGCCCCAGCATTTT.

This chain connects TRBV7-9 to TRBJ1-2; possibly TRBD1 for D (5 bases). Germline V gene data show CDR1 as SEHNR and CDR2 as FQNEAQ (reference sequence). The CDR3 runs 14 residues. The ends were cut back, 1 base at V and 4 bases at J, with 10 bases in the middle. The DNA of the CDR3 is TGTGCCAGCAGCTTAGAGACAGAGATCTATGGCTACACCTTC. Protein sequence: CASSLETEIYGYTF. The full variable domain, completed using reference TRBV7-9 and TRBJ1-2, is DTGVSQNPRHKITKRGQNVTFRCDPISEHNRLYWYRQTLGQGPEFLTYFQNEAQLEKSRLLSDRFSAERPKGSFSTLEIQRTEQGDSAMYLCASSLETEIYGYTFGSGTRLTVV.

V usage is TRBV7-2 and J usage is TRBJ1-4, with 7 bases identical to TRBD1. There are 16 residues in the CDR3. V gave up 5 bases and J gave up 3 bases; unmatched junction bases: 9. The germline gives CDR1 SGHTA, CDR2 FQGNSA. The CDR3 sequence is CASSQGFTGANEKLFF. The DNA of the CDR3 is TGTGCCAGCAGCCAAGGTTTTACAGGGGCTAATGAAAAACTGTTTTTT. The whole variable domain, remainder taken from reference TRBV7-2 and TRBJ1-4, is GAGVSQSPSNKVTEKGKDVELRCDPISGHTALYWYRQSLGQGLEFLIYFQGNSAPDKSGLPSDRFSAERTGGSVSTLTIQRTQQEDSAVYLCASSQGFTGANEKLFFGSGTQLSVL.

This sequence joins TRBV5-1 and TRBJ2-5, with 7 positions matching TRBD1. There are 15 residues in the CDR3. Germline loops: CDR1 SGHRS, CDR2 YFSETQ. With 3 bases clipped from V and 2 bases from J, the junction kept 7 bases outside the gene matches. CDR3 protein: CASSSGTVPQETQYF. The CDR3 bases are TGCGCCAGCAGCTCCGGGACAGTGCCACAAGAGACCCAGTACTTC.

The chain is built from TRBV5-4 and TRBJ2-3; TRBD2 agrees at 8 bases. J lost 2 bases, V lost 3 bases, and 5 bases had no gene match. Germline loops: CDR1 SGHNT, CDR2 YYREEE (reference sequence). There are 15 residues in the CDR3. The CDR3 spells CASSSRGGHTDTQYF. CDR3 coding DNA: TGTGCCAGCAGCTCCCGGGGGGGCCACACAGATACGCAGTATTTT.

Comment on this clone: In the same sample, other DNA sequences code for this CDR3. The rearrangement joins TRBV9 to TRBJ1-1, with D hard to call. The CDR3 covers 13 residues. Trimming left V 0 bases short and J 0 bases short, with 3 bases between. CDR1 SGDLS and CDR2 YYNGEE come from the germline V gene. Here the CDR3 DNA reads TGTGCCAGCAGCGTAGCAGTGAACACTGAAGCTTTCTTT. It encodes CASSVAVNTEAFF. Together with reference TRBV9 and TRBJ1-1, the CDR3 gives the full variable domain: DSGVTQTPKHLITATGQRVTLRCSPRSGDLSVYWYQQSLDQGLQFLIQYYNGEERAKGNILERFSAQQFPDLHSELNLSSLELGDSALYFCASSVAVNTEAFFGQGTRLTVV.

The V gene is TRBV10-1, the J gene TRBJ2-3; 10 nucleotides match TRBD1. The CDR3 runs 16 residues. Unmatched junction bases numbered 8, after V lost 5 bases and J lost 3 bases. From germline, CDR1 is WNHNN and CDR2 SYGVQD (reference sequence). The CDR3 reads CASSPDRGRPTDTQYF. In nucleotides, the CDR3 is TGCGCCAGCAGTCCCGACAGGGGGCGACCTACAGATACGCAGTATTTT.

The chain combines TRBV27 with TRBJ2-2, with 7 bases fitting TRBD1. The CDR3 loop spans 13 amino acids. Germline values: CDR1 MNHEY, CDR2 SMNVEV (reference sequence). With 8 bases clipped from V and 5 bases from J, the junction kept 5 bases outside the gene matches. The CDR3 sequence is CASQGGRTGELFF. Written as DNA, the CDR3 is TGTGCCAGCCAAGGGGGCCGGACCGGGGAGCTGTTTTTT.

This chain links TRBV28 with TRBJ1-2; a weak D match, TRBD1 (5 bases). Trimming removed 6 bases at V and 4 bases at J, with 12 bases between. The germline V gene encodes CDR1 MDHEN and CDR2 SYDVKM. The CDR3 runs 13 residues. The CDR3 coding sequence is TGTGCCAGCAGCCCCCGCCAGGGCTATGGCTACACCTTC. Protein: CASSPRQGYGYTF.

CDR3 sequence: CATSRDSGYEQYF. The CDR3, as DNA: TGTGCCACCAGCAGAGATTCAGGATACGAGCAGTACTTC. V gene TRBV15 combines with J gene TRBJ2-7; D unresolved. Trimming took off 0 bases at V and 4 bases at J, with 7 bases between the two ends. Per the germline V gene, CDR1 is LNHNV and CDR2 is YYDKDF (reference sequence). This CDR3 contains 13 residues.

This chain connects TRBV28 to TRBJ2-7; D unclear. Germline CDR1 reads MDHEN; CDR2 reads SYDVKM. This CDR3 comprises 11 residues. Deletions cut 2 bases from V and 6 bases from J, with 5 bases between. CDR3 bases: TGTGCCAGCAGTTTAGGGCGCGAGCAGTACTTC. Its protein is CASSLGREQYF.

This chain links TRBV29-1 with TRBJ2-7; possible D gene TRBD1, 5 bases. The CDR3 sequence is 14 residues long. Trimming took off 6 bases at V and 0 bases at J, with 15 bases between the two ends. Germline V lookup: CDR1 SQVTM, CDR2 ANQGSEA. The DNA of the CDR3 is TGCAGCGTCGGGCTGGGGCCAAGCTCCTACGAGCAGTACTTC. It encodes CSVGLGPSSYEQYF.

This clone was seen only a few times. The DNA for the CDR3 is TGTGCCAGCAGCCCAGGAGGACAGGGTAGGACCTTC. It is translated as CASSPGGQGRTF. The V call is TRBV7-9, the J call TRBJ1-2; 8 bases align to TRBD1. After removal of 5 bases from V and 14 bases from J, the junction contained 10 bases not matched to a gene. Germline CDR1 reads SEHNR; CDR2 reads FQNEAQ (reference sequence). The CDR3 runs 12 residues. The full variable domain, in which reference TRBV7-9 and TRBJ1-2 provide the parts outside the CDR3, is DTGVSQNPRHKITKRGQNVTFRCDPISEHNRLYWYRQTLGQGPEFLTYFQNEAQLEKSRLLSDRFSAERPKGSFSTLEIQRTEQGDSAMYLCASSPGGQGRTFGSGTRLTVV.

This chain links TRBV9 with TRBJ1-3; D unclear. The V end lost 2 bases, the J end lost 0 bases, and 12 bases lay between the germline ends. CDR3 size: 16 residues. The germline CDR1 and CDR2 sequences are SGDLS and YYNGEE. CDR3: CASSVSLAGSGNTIYF. CDR3 sequence (DNA): TGTGCCAGCAGCGTCTCCCTCGCAGGCTCTGGAAACACCATATATTTT.

V is TRBV2 and J is TRBJ2-7; 14 nucleotides match TRBD2. In germline, CDR1 is SNHLY, CDR2 FYNNEI. J lost 4 bases, V lost 6 bases, and 14 bases had no gene match. This CDR3 comprises 18 residues. The DNA of the CDR3 is TGTGCCAGCAGCCCGACTAGCGGGAGGGCCCATCAAAAATACGAGCAGTACTTC. Protein sequence: CASSPTSGRAHQKYEQYF.

The chain is built from TRBV19 and TRBJ2-1; the match to TRBD1 covers 9 bases. Trimming at V came to 3 bases and at J to 9 bases, leaving 9 bases not matched to a gene. Germline loops: CDR1 LNHDA, CDR2 SQIVND (reference sequence). The CDR3 runs to 15 residues. The CDR3: CASSIVGQGVSEQFF. The CDR3 nucleotides are TGTGCCAGTAGTATCGTGGGACAGGGAGTGAGTGAGCAGTTCTTC.

V and J are TRBV5-1 and TRBJ2-7, with 10 bases fitting TRBD1. V gave up 3 bases and J gave up 5 bases; unmatched junction bases: 5. CDR1 is SGHRS, CDR2 YFSETQ, per germline. The CDR3 covers 14 residues. The CDR3 DNA reads TGCGCCAGCAGCTGGGGACAGGGGCCCCACGAGCAGTACTTC. Residues: CASSWGQGPHEQYF.

The gene calls are TRBV7-8 and TRBJ1-4, with D hard to call. V lost 1 base to trimming and J lost 8 bases, with 11 bases between them. The CDR3 is 14 residues long. Germline CDR1 reads SGHVS; CDR2 reads FQNEAQ. CDR3 nucleotides: TGTGCCAGCAGCTTAGGGCAGGTAGTCGAAAAACTGTTTTTT. This encodes CASSLGQVVEKLFF.

The rearrangement joins TRBV6-5 to TRBJ2-2, with D uncertain. The CDR3 has 15 amino acids. The V and J ends lost 6 bases and 5 bases respectively, with 16 bases between them. Germline V CDR1 and CDR2: MNHEY, SVGAGI. The CDR3 DNA sequence: TGTGCCAGCAGGCGTTCGTACGATAATACCGGGGAGCTGTTTTTT. Its translation is CASRRSYDNTGELFF.

The genes are TRBV5-1 and TRBJ1-1; D is unclear. This CDR3 contains 15 residues. The germline gives CDR1 SGHRS, CDR2 YFSETQ. The V end was cut by 4 bases, the J end by 1 base, with 14 bases between. The chain's CDR3 is CASSRGREGNTEAFF. The DNA of the CDR3 is TGCGCCAGCAGCCGAGGACGGGAGGGGAACACTGAAGCTTTCTTT. The full variable domain, with the rest looked up from reference TRBV5-1 and TRBJ1-1, is KAGVTQTPRYLIKTRGQQVTLSCSPISGHRSVSWYQQTPGQGLQFLFEYFSETQRNKGNFPGRFSGRQFSNSRSEMNVSTLELGDSALYLCASSRGREGNTEAFFGQGTRLTVV.

The V call is TRBV10-3, the J call TRBJ2-7; D perhaps matches TRBD2 (6 bases). In germline, CDR1 is ENHRY, CDR2 SYGVKD. The CDR3 contains 13 residues. Trimming left V 8 bases short and J 0 bases short, with 11 bases between. CDR3 protein: CAIDGGTSYEQYF. In DNA form, the CDR3 reads TGTGCCATCGATGGGGGGACCTCCTACGAGCAGTACTTC.